This TCR beta chain was identified in a study of cytomegalovirus exposure and HLA in healthy donors. CDR3 length equals 14 residues. V lost 1 base to trimming and J lost 7 bases, with 14 bases between them. CDR1 is SGHTS, CDR2 YDEGEE, per germline. With 60 Vbeta and 13 Jbeta primers, the PCR was carried out. TCRdb's table, derived via immunoSEQ multiplex PCR, lists solely in-frame clones and lacks some. This sample contains about 65,000 clones. The TCR originated in a boy younger than 18 in good health and CMV-seronegative. Sequences were obtained from PBMCs. The V call is TRBV5-8, the J call TRBJ1-1, with D possibly matching TRBD1 (6 bases). The CDR3 nucleotides read TGTGCCAGCAGCTTGTACACAGGGATTAGTGAAGCTTTCTTT. This sequence encodes CASSLYTGISEAFF.